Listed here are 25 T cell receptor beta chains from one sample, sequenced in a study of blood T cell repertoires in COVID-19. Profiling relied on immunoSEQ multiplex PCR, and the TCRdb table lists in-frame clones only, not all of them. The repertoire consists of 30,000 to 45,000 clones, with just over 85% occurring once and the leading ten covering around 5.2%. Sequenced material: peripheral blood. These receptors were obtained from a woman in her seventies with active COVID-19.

The CDR3 bases are TGTGCCAGCTCACCACCGGGGGGTAGATATGGCTACACCTTC. This encodes CASSPPGGRYGYTF. The rearrangement links TRBV18 to TRBJ1-2, with a possible D match to TRBD1 (5 bases). The CDR3 length is 14 residues. V lost 0 bases to trimming and J lost 5 bases, with 10 bases between them. Germline assignment: CDR1 KGHSH and CDR2 LQKENI. The full variable domain, completed using reference TRBV18 and TRBJ1-2, is NAGVMQNPRHLVRRRGQEARLRCSPMKGHSHVYWYRQLPEEGLKFMVYLQKENIIDESGMPKERFSAEFPKEGPSILRIQQVVRGDSAAYFCASSPPGGRYGYTFGSGTRLTVV.

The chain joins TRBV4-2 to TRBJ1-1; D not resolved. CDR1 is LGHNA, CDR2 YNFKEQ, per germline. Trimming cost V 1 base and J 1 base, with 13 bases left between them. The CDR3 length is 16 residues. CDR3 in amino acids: CASSQGISQENTEAFF. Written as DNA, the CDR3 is TGTGCCAGCAGCCAAGGAATTTCTCAGGAGAACACTGAAGCTTTCTTT.

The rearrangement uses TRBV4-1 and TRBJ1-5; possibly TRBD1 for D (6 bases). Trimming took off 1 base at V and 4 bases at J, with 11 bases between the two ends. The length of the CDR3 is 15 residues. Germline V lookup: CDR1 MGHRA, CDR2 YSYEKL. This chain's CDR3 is CASSQGGQTNQPQHF. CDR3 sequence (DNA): TGCGCCAGCAGCCAAGGGGGGCAAACGAATCAGCCCCAGCATTTT.

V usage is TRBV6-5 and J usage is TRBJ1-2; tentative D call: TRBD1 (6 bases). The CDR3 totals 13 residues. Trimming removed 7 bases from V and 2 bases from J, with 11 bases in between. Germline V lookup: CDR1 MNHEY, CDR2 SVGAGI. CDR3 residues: CASTRGQNYGYTF. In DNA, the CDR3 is TGTGCCAGCACCCGAGGACAGAACTATGGCTACACCTTC.

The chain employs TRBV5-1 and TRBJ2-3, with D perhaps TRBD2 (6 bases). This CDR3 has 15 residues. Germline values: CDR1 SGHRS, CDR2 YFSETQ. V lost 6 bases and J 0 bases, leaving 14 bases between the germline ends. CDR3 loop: CASKLEGRSTDTQYF. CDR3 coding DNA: TGCGCCAGCAAACTGGAGGGGCGAAGCACAGATACGCAGTATTTT. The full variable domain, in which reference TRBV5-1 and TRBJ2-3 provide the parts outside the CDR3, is KAGVTQTPRYLIKTRGQQVTLSCSPISGHRSVSWYQQTPGQGLQFLFEYFSETQRNKGNFPGRFSGRQFSNSRSEMNVSTLELGDSALYLCASKLEGRSTDTQYFGPGTRLTVL.

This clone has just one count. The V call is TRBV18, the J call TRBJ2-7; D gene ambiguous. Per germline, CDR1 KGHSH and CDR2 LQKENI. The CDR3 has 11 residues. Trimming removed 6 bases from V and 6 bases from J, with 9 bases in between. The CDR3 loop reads CASSPESEQYF. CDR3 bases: TGTGCCAGCTCCCCCGAGAGCGAGCAGTACTTC.

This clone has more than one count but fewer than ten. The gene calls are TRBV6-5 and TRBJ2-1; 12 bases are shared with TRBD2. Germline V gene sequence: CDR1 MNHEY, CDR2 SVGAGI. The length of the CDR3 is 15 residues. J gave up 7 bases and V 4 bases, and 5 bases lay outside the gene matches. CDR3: CASSSGLAGYNEQFF. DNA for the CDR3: TGTGCCAGCAGTTCCGGACTAGCGGGGTATAATGAGCAGTTCTTC.

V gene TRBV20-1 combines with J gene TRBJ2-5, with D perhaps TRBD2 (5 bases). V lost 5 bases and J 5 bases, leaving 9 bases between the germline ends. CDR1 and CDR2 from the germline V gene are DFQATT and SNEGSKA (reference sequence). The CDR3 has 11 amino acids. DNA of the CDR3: TGCAGTGCTCGGTGGAGGGAGACCCAGTACTTC. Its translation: CSARWRETQYF.

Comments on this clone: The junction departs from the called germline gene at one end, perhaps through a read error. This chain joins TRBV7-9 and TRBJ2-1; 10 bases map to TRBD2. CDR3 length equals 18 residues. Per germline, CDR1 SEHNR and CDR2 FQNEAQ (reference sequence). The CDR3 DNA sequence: TGTGCCGGCAGCTTAGGAGCGGGGGGGCCTAGGGCCTACAATGAGCAGTTCTTC. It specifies CAGSLGAGGPRAYNEQFF.

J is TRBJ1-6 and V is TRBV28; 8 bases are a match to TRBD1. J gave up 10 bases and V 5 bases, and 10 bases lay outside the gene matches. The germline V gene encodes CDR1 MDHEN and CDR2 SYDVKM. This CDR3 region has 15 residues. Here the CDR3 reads CASSPSDRESSPLHF. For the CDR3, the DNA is TGTGCCAGCAGTCCTTCGGACAGGGAGTCATCACCCCTCCACTTT.

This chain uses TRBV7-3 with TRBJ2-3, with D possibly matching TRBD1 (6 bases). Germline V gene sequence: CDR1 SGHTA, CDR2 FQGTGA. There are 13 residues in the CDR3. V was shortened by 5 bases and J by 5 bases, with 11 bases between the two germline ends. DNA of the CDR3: TGTGCCAGCAGCCTCCAACAGGGAGATACGCAGTATTTT. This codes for CASSLQQGDTQYF.

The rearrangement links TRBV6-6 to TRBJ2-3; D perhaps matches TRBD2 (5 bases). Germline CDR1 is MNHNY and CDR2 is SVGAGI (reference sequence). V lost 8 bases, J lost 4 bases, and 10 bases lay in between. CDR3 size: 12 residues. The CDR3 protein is CASSSGSDTQYF. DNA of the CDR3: TGTGCCAGCTCCTCGGGGTCAGATACGCAGTATTTT.

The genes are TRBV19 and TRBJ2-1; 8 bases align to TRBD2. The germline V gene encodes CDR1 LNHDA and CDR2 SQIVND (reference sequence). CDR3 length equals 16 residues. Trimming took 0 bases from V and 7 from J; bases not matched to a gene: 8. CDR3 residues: CASSIDQVAGRNEQFF. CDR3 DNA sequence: TGTGCCAGTAGTATAGATCAGGTAGCGGGGAGGAATGAGCAGTTCTTC.

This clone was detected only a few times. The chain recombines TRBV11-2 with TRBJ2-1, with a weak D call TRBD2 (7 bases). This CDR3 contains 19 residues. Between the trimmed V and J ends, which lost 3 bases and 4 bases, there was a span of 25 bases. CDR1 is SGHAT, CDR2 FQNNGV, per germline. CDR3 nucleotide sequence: TGTGCCAGCAGCTTTGCAGTAGGACGGGGGGCTTTCTTATACAATGAGCAGTTCTTC. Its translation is CASSFAVGRGAFLYNEQFF.

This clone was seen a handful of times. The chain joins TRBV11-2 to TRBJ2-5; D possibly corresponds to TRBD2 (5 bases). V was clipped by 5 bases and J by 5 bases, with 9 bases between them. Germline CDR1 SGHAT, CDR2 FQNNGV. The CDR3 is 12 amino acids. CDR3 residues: CASSPDWETQYF. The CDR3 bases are TGTGCCAGCAGCCCGGACTGGGAGACCCAGTACTTC.

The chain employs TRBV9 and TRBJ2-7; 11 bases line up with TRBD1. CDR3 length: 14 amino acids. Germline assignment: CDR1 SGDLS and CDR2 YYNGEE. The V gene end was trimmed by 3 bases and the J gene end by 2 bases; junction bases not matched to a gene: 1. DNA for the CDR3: TGTGCCAGCAGCGAGGGACAGGGGGCCTACGAGCAGTACTTC. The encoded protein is CASSEGQGAYEQYF. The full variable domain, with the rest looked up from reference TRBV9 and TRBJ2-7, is DSGVTQTPKHLITATGQRVTLRCSPRSGDLSVYWYQQSLDQGLQFLIQYYNGEERAKGNILERFSAQQFPDLHSELNLSSLELGDSALYFCASSEGQGAYEQYFGPGTRLTVT.

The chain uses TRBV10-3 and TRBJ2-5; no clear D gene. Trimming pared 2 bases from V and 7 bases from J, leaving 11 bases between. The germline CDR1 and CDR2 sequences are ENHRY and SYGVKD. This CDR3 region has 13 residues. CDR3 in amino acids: CAISEDHRATQYF. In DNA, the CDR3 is TGTGCCATCAGTGAGGACCACAGAGCGACCCAGTACTTC.

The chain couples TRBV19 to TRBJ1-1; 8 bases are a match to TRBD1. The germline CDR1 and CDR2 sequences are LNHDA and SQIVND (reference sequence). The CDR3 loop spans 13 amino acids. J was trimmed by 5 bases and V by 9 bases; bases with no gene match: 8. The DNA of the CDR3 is TGTGCCAGCCAGGGGGCCGGGGGGACTGAAGCTTTCTTT. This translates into CASQGAGGTEAFF.

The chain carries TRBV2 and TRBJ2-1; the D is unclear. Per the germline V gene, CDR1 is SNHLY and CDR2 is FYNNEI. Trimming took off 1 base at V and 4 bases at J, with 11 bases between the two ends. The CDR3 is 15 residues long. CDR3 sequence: CASSEVRGGYNEQFF. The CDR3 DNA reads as TGTGCCAGCAGTGAAGTACGAGGTGGTTACAATGAGCAGTTCTTC.

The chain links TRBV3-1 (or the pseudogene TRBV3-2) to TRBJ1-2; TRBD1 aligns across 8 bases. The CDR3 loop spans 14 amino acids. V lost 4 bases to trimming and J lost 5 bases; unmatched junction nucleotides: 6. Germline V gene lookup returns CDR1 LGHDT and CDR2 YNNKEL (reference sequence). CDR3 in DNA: TGTGCCAGCAGCCCTTTGGACAGGGCGTATGGCTACACCTTC. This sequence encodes CASSPLDRAYGYTF.

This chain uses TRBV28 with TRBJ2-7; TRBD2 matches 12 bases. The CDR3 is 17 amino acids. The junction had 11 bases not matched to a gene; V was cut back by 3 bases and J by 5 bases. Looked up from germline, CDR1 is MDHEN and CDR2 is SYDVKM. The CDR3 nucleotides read TGTGCCAGCAGTTTTCCGTGGACTAGCGGGGAGGACAACGAGCAGTACTTC. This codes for CASSFPWTSGEDNEQYF.

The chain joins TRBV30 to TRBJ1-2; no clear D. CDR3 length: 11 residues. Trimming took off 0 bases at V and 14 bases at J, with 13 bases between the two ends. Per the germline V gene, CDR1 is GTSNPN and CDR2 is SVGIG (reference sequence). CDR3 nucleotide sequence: TGTGCCTGGAGTGTGGGCCCGAGAGATACCTTC. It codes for CAWSVGPRDTF.

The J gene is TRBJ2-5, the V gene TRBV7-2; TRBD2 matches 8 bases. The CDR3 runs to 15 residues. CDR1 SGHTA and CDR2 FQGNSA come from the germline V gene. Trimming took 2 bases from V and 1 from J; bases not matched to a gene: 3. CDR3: CASSLLGLVQETQYF. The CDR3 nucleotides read TGTGCCAGCAGCTTATTGGGACTAGTCCAAGAGACCCAGTACTTC.

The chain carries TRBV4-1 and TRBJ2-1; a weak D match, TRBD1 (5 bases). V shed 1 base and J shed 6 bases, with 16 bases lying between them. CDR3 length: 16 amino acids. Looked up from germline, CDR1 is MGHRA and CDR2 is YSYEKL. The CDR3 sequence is CASSQGDRSLVNEQFF. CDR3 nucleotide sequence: TGCGCCAGCAGCCAAGGCGACAGATCTCTTGTCAATGAGCAGTTCTTC.

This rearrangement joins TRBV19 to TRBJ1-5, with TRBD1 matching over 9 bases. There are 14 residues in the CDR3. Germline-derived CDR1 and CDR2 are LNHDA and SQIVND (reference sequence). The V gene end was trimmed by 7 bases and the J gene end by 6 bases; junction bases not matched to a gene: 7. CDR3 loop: CASTMGDRAQPQHF. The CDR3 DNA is TGTGCCAGTACCATGGGGGACAGGGCTCAGCCCCAGCATTTT.